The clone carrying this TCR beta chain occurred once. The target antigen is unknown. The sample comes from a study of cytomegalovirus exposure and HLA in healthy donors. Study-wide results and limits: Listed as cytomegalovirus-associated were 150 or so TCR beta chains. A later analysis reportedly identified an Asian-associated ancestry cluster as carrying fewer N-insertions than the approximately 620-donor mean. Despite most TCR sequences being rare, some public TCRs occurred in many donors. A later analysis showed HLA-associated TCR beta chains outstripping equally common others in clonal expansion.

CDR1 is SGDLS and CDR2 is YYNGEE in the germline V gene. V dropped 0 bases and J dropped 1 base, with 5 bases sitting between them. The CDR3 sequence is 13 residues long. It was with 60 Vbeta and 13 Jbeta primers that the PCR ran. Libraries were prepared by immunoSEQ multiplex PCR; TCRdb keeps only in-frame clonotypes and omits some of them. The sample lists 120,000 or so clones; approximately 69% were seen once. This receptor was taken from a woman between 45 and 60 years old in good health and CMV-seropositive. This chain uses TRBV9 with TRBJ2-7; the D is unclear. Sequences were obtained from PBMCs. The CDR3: CASSVAGSYEQYF. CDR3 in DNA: TGTGCCAGCAGCGTAGCAGGATCCTACGAGCAGTACTTC.